These 18 T cell receptor beta chains came from one sample sequenced in a study of blood T cell repertoires in COVID-19. Sequencing used immunoSEQ multiplex PCR; TCRdb keeps in-frame clones, though not all of them. Altogether 200,000 to 250,000 clones are present, less than 85% being singletons, with the ten largest covering around a sixth. Sequencing was done on a sample of PBMCs or T cells enriched from blood (not recorded which). These receptors all come from a man aged 35 to 55 who had recovered from COVID-19.

With regard to this clone: The germline gene is not matched at one end of the junction; a read error may be the cause. J is TRBJ2-5 and V is TRBV7-7; 7 bases fit TRBD2. The CDR3 covers 15 residues. Germline CDR1 SSHAT, CDR2 FNYEAQ (reference sequence). CDR3 coding DNA: TGTGCTAGCAGCTTACTTAGCGGGCCCCAAGAGACCCAGTACTTC. This encodes CASSLLSGPQETQYF.

This clone was recorded a few times. The V and J genes are TRBV28 and TRBJ2-7; a possible D gene is TRBD2 (6 bases). This CDR3 region has 14 residues. Trimming pared 7 bases from V and 3 bases from J, leaving 16 bases between. Germline CDR1 reads MDHEN; CDR2 reads SYDVKM. The CDR3 sequence is CASKEGSPNYEQYF. The CDR3 DNA reads TGTGCCAGCAAGGAGGGTTCCCCCAACTACGAGCAGTACTTC.

The gene calls are TRBV7-2 and TRBJ2-1; TRBD1 agrees at 8 bases. The CDR3 contains 15 residues. CDR1 is SGHTA and CDR2 is FQGNSA in the germline V gene. The J segment lost 2 bases and the V segment lost 1 base, leaving 1 base of the junction unmatched. CDR3 sequence: CASSLVRGPYNEQFF. The DNA of the CDR3 is TGTGCCAGCAGCTTAGTCAGGGGGCCCTACAATGAGCAGTTCTTC.

The gene calls are TRBV6-5 and TRBJ1-2; TRBD1 matches 11 bases. V was clipped by 6 bases and J by 6 bases; unmatched bases: 6. CDR1 and CDR2 (germline): MNHEY, SVGAGI. The CDR3 consists of 14 residues. The CDR3: CASRRGQGGDGYTF. In DNA, the CDR3 is TGTGCCAGCAGGAGGGGACAGGGGGGTGATGGCTACACCTTC.

V usage is TRBV5-5 and J usage is TRBJ2-5; the match to TRBD1 covers 9 bases. The CDR3 has 17 residues. The V gene end was trimmed by 4 bases and the J gene end by 0 bases; junction bases not matched to a gene: 10. CDR1 SGHKS and CDR2 YYEKEE come from the germline V gene (reference sequence). CDR3 DNA sequence: TGTGCCAGCAGCCCGGTCTGGGACAGGGACAACCAAGAGACCCAGTACTTC. It codes for CASSPVWDRDNQETQYF.

The chain joins TRBV29-1 to TRBJ1-5, with D perhaps matching TRBD1 (6 bases). There are 13 residues in the CDR3. CDR1 is SQVTM, CDR2 ANQGSEA, per germline. V lost 7 bases to trimming and J lost 4 bases, with 14 bases between them. CDR3 sequence (DNA): TGCAGCGCGTCACAGGGAATGAATCAGCCCCAGCATTTT. This translates into CSASQGMNQPQHF.

V is TRBV7-4 and J is TRBJ1-1; D is perhaps TRBD1 (5 bases). Trimming removed 4 bases from V and 5 bases from J, with 20 bases in between. CDR3 size: 16 residues. Germline V lookup: CDR1 SGHVT, CDR2 SQSDAQ. For the CDR3, the DNA is TGTGCCAGCAGCTCCCGGCGGGGGGAGGAGGGGACTGAAGCTTTCTTT. Its translation: CASSSRRGEEGTEAFF.

The chain uses TRBV29-1 and TRBJ2-1, with 7 bases matching TRBD2. The CDR3 is 11 amino acids. Germline V gene lookup returns CDR1 SQVTM and CDR2 ANQGSEA. V dropped 1 base and J dropped 14; count of bases not matched to a gene: 5. The chain's CDR3 is CSVEGGGSEFF. CDR3 DNA: TGCAGCGTTGAAGGGGGGGGAAGTGAGTTCTTC.

The table lists this clone with a count of one. This chain joins TRBV14 and TRBJ2-1, with TRBD1 matching 11 bases. V was clipped by 4 bases and J by 14 bases; unmatched bases: 7. CDR3 length: 13 residues. Per germline, CDR1 SGHDN and CDR2 FVKESK. The CDR3 is CASSLGQGARKFF. CDR3 coding DNA: TGTGCCAGCAGCCTCGGACAGGGGGCGAGGAAGTTCTTC.

J is TRBJ2-5 and V is TRBV5-1; tentatively, D is TRBD2 (5 bases). The CDR3 extends over 13 amino acids. V lost 2 bases, J lost 7 bases, and 12 bases lay in between. Germline CDR1 reads SGHRS; CDR2 reads YFSETQ. CDR3 loop: CASSFDTAGTQYF. As DNA, the CDR3 is TGCGCCAGCAGCTTTGACACGGCGGGGACCCAGTACTTC.

In this sample, this clone turned up once. CDR3 coding DNA: TGTGCCAGCAGCTTAGGGACCGAAGGGGGAAAGCCCCAGCATTTT. It specifies CASSLGTEGGKPQHF. The chain has TRBV13 and TRBJ1-5; possible D gene TRBD1, 6 bases. The CDR3 is 15 residues long. Per the germline V gene, CDR1 is PRHDT and CDR2 is FYEKMQ (reference sequence). V was shortened by 0 bases and J by 8 bases, with 14 bases between the two germline ends.

This clone was found a few times. The V and J genes are TRBV9 and TRBJ1-1, with D perhaps TRBD1 (6 bases). V was clipped by 0 bases and J by 4 bases, with 10 bases between them. The CDR3 contains 14 residues. The germline gives CDR1 SGDLS, CDR2 YYNGEE. The CDR3 region has the DNA TGTGCCAGCAGCGTAGGGGGGCGCGGCACTGAAGCTTTCTTT. It codes for CASSVGGRGTEAFF.

V gene TRBV6-5 combines with J gene TRBJ2-2, with 8 bases that match TRBD1. J gave up 8 bases and V 5 bases, and 10 bases lay outside the gene matches. CDR1 is MNHEY, CDR2 SVGAGI, per germline. The CDR3 has 15 residues. The CDR3 protein is CASSTKDRAAGELFF. The CDR3 DNA follows: TGTGCCAGCAGTACCAAGGACAGGGCAGCGGGGGAGCTGTTTTTT.

The chain combines TRBV27 with TRBJ1-5; possibly TRBD1 for D (5 bases). Trimming pared 2 bases from V and 3 bases from J, leaving 14 bases between. The length of the CDR3 is 16 residues. The germline gives CDR1 MNHEY, CDR2 SMNVEV (reference sequence). The CDR3 bases are TGTGCCAGCAGTTTACACCAGGGTGCCGCCAATCAGCCCCAGCATTTT. The encoded protein is CASSLHQGAANQPQHF.

V and J are TRBV19 and TRBJ1-5; TRBD1 agrees at 8 bases. V dropped 5 bases and J dropped 11; count of bases not matched to a gene: 8. CDR1 is LNHDA and CDR2 is SQIVND in the germline V gene (reference sequence). The CDR3 length is 13 residues. CDR3 residues: CASSLTGGRAQHF. The CDR3 DNA sequence: TGTGCCAGTAGTCTCACAGGGGGGAGGGCCCAGCATTTT.

The CDR3 nucleotides are TGTGCCAGCTCACCGGGTCTAGCGGGATCCGCTAGCACAGATACGCAGTATTTT. Residues: CASSPGLAGSASTDTQYF. V usage is TRBV18 and J usage is TRBJ2-3, with TRBD2 identical over 9 bases. Losses at the gene ends were 3 bases for V and 0 bases for J; bases not matched to a gene: 10. Germline CDR1 reads KGHSH; CDR2 reads LQKENI. CDR3 length: 18 residues.

This clone showed up just once. This chain links TRBV10-3 with TRBJ1-3; D is ambiguous. This CDR3 is built from 12 residues. CDR1 ENHRY and CDR2 SYGVKD come from the germline V gene. V was pared by 10 bases and J by 8 bases, with 15 bases between. The CDR3 here is CATRQGSDTIYF. CDR3 sequence (DNA): TGTGCCACCCGACAAGGCTCAGACACCATATATTTT.

This clone was detected only a few times. Other DNA variants within this sample encode the same CDR3. V and J are TRBV19 and TRBJ1-5; TRBD1 matches at 8 bases. J was trimmed by 4 bases and V by 5 bases; bases with no gene match: 7. This CDR3 has 15 amino acids. Germline CDR1 and CDR2: LNHDA and SQIVND (reference sequence). CDR3 in DNA: TGTGCCAGTAGTCTCGGACAGGGCGGGAATCAGCCCCAGCATTTT. Protein sequence: CASSLGQGGNQPQHF.